One and the same sample provided the 21 T cell receptor beta chains below, sequenced in a study of blood T cell repertoires in COVID-19. TCRdb's copy holds only in-frame clones and misses some; the assay was immunoSEQ multiplex PCR. The sample has under 250,000 clones, approximately 85% seen once. Source material: peripheral blood. The receptors stem from a woman aged 70 to 79 with acute or convalescent COVID-19.

This clone was seen more than once but under ten times. The CDR3 here is CASSLGGLGNYGYTF. The CDR3 DNA sequence: TGTGCCAGCAGCCTCGGAGGTCTCGGGAACTATGGCTACACCTTC. The rearrangement links TRBV6-5 to TRBJ1-2; D is ambiguous. Looked up from germline, CDR1 is MNHEY and CDR2 is SVGAGI. CDR3 size: 15 residues. V lost 6 bases, J lost 2 bases, and 16 bases lay in between.

CDR3 in DNA: TGTGCCAGCAGCGTTGGGACAGCTCAAACTGGAAACACCATATATTTT. Translating it yields CASSVGTAQTGNTIYF. The chain joins TRBV5-4 to TRBJ1-3, with 7 nucleotides matching TRBD1. V shed 4 bases, J shed 2 bases, and the junction held 9 bases outside the gene matches. The germline V gene encodes CDR1 SGHNT and CDR2 YYREEE (reference sequence). This CDR3 has 16 residues.

This clone was detected only once. The CDR3 DNA is TGTGCCAGCAGCTTAGGCGGTGCGGGGGGACCGTACGAGCAGTACTTC. Protein sequence: CASSLGGAGGPYEQYF. This sequence joins TRBV7-2 and TRBJ2-7; 8 nucleotides match TRBD2. The germline V gene encodes CDR1 SGHTA and CDR2 FQGNSA. The CDR3 consists of 16 residues. Losses at the gene ends were 1 base for V and 4 bases for J; bases not matched to a gene: 9.

The gene calls are TRBV10-3 and TRBJ1-1; TRBD1 might be the D (6 bases). Trimming removed 0 bases from V and 3 bases from J, with 11 bases in between. Germline CDR1 is ENHRY and CDR2 is SYGVKD. The CDR3 is 15 amino acids. CDR3 in amino acids: CAISESTGSDTEAFF. As DNA, the CDR3 is TGTGCCATCAGTGAGTCAACAGGGAGTGACACTGAAGCTTTCTTT.

The V gene is TRBV7-9, the J gene TRBJ1-1; TRBD1 is a possible D gene (6 bases). The ends were cut back, 3 bases at V and 3 bases at J, with 14 bases in the middle. Germline-derived CDR1 and CDR2 are SEHNR and FQNEAQ (reference sequence). There are 15 residues in the CDR3. Written as DNA, the CDR3 is TGTGCCAGCAGCTTTGGTGACAGGTTACACACTGAAGCTTTCTTT. It is translated as CASSFGDRLHTEAFF.

The chain links TRBV7-2 to TRBJ1-2; D uncertain. Germline V gives CDR1 SGHTA, CDR2 FQGNSA. V lost 0 bases and J 5 bases, leaving 10 bases between the germline ends. The CDR3 has 14 residues. The CDR3 bases are TGTGCCAGCAGCTTAGCTAACAGCTATTATGGCTACACCTTC. Its translation: CASSLANSYYGYTF.

The chain is built from TRBV7-2 and TRBJ1-1; 10 nucleotides match TRBD1. CDR1 and CDR2 from the germline V gene are SGHTA and FQGNSA. This CDR3 is 14 amino acids long. J lost 6 bases, V lost 4 bases, and 5 bases had no gene match. The DNA of the CDR3 is TGTGCCAGCAGCTCCCGGGACAGGGGATCTGAAGCTTTCTTT. Its translation is CASSSRDRGSEAFF.

The chain recombines TRBV5-1 with TRBJ1-2, with D tentatively TRBD1 (5 bases). The CDR3 covers 13 residues. Germline loops: CDR1 SGHRS, CDR2 YFSETQ. Trimming pared 0 bases from V and 6 bases from J, leaving 9 bases between. CDR3 nucleotides: TGCGCCAGCAGCTTGGGCAGGGTCAATGGCTACACCTTC. Translation gives CASSLGRVNGYTF. Full variable domain (outside the CDR3, taken from reference TRBV5-1 and TRBJ1-2): KAGVTQTPRYLIKTRGQQVTLSCSPISGHRSVSWYQQTPGQGLQFLFEYFSETQRNKGNFPGRFSGRQFSNSRSEMNVSTLELGDSALYLCASSLGRVNGYTFGSGTRLTVV.

The chain uses TRBV3-1 (or the pseudogene TRBV3-2) and TRBJ2-3; a weak D match, TRBD1 (6 bases). This CDR3 contains 14 residues. V was pared by 4 bases and J by 2 bases, with 10 bases between. In germline, CDR1 is LGHDT, CDR2 YNNKEL (reference sequence). The DNA of the CDR3 is TGTGCCAGCAGCCCGACAGGTTCCACAGATACGCAGTATTTT. Its translation is CASSPTGSTDTQYF.

V usage is TRBV19 and J usage is TRBJ2-7; D is uncertain. Germline loops: CDR1 LNHDA, CDR2 SQIVND (reference sequence). The CDR3 contains 13 residues. Trimming took off 4 bases at V and 1 base at J, with 8 bases between the two ends. CDR3 sequence (DNA): TGTGCCAGTAGTACGCAGGCGTCCTACGAGCAGTACTTC. Translation gives CASSTQASYEQYF.

This chain links TRBV19 with TRBJ1-5; a weak D match, TRBD1 (6 bases). CDR1 LNHDA and CDR2 SQIVND come from the germline V gene (reference sequence). V lost 5 bases and J 2 bases, leaving 13 bases between the germline ends. The CDR3 totals 15 residues. In DNA, the CDR3 is TGTGCCAGTAGTTACCCGGACAGAGGCAATCAGCCCCAGCATTTT. As protein: CASSYPDRGNQPQHF.

Only a few counts were recorded for this clone. The V gene is TRBV2, the J gene TRBJ1-1; 12 nucleotides line up with TRBD1. This CDR3 is 15 amino acids long. With V trimmed by 6 bases and J by 1 base, 3 bases remained unmatched. Germline CDR1 is SNHLY and CDR2 is FYNNEI. The CDR3 sequence: CASRGTGGQNTEAFF. DNA of the CDR3: TGTGCCAGCAGAGGGACAGGGGGCCAGAACACTGAAGCTTTCTTT.

The table lists this clone with a count of one. J is TRBJ1-5 and V is TRBV4-1; 11 bases align to TRBD1. From germline, CDR1 is MGHRA and CDR2 YSYEKL. The CDR3 has 19 amino acids. With V trimmed by 0 bases and J by 2 bases, 9 bases remained unmatched. In DNA form, the CDR3 reads TGCGCCAGCAGCCAAGATCGGGGACAGGGGGGTCTACGCAATCAGCCCCAGCATTTT. It yields the protein CASSQDRGQGGLRNQPQHF.

This chain uses TRBV6-5 with TRBJ2-7; D may be TRBD1 (6 bases). V dropped 2 bases and J dropped 3 bases, with 14 bases sitting between them. CDR3 length: 15 amino acids. CDR1 and CDR2 from the germline V gene are MNHEY and SVGAGI. The CDR3: CASSYRDTFFYEQYF. DNA for the CDR3: TGTGCCAGCAGTTACCGGGACACCTTTTTCTACGAGCAGTACTTC.

This chain connects TRBV9 to TRBJ2-1; 8 nucleotides match TRBD2. V trimming: 0 bases; J trimming: 4 bases; junction bases outside the gene matches: 3. CDR3 size: 15 residues. Germline CDR1 SGDLS, CDR2 YYNGEE. CDR3 sequence: CASSVELADYNEQFF. The CDR3 DNA follows: TGTGCCAGCAGCGTAGAACTAGCGGATTACAATGAGCAGTTCTTC.

The chain uses TRBV7-9 and TRBJ1-1, with D possibly matching TRBD1 (5 bases). The V end lost 8 bases, the J end lost 6 bases, and 19 bases lay between the germline ends. This CDR3 spans 14 amino acids. Per the germline V gene, CDR1 is SEHNR and CDR2 is FQNEAQ (reference sequence). DNA of the CDR3: TGTGCCAGCTTCCGGGACTCATTGTCGGCTGAAGCTTTCTTT. Translated, it gives CASFRDSLSAEAFF.

The chain couples TRBV18 to TRBJ1-1; D uncertain. Germline lookup yields CDR1 KGHSH and CDR2 LQKENI. The CDR3 covers 15 residues. V was pared by 5 bases and J by 3 bases, with 16 bases between. CDR3 coding DNA: TGTGCCAGCTCATCCGAGAGGGCAGGATACACTGAAGCTTTCTTT. Encoded protein: CASSSERAGYTEAFF.

CDR3 sequence: CASTESGQPQHF. In nucleotides, the CDR3 is TGTGCCAGTACGGAGTCGGGTCAGCCCCAGCATTTT. The chain links TRBV19 to TRBJ1-5; D unclear. The CDR3 totals 12 residues. V was pared by 7 bases and J by 6 bases, with 10 bases between. Germline CDR1 and CDR2: LNHDA and SQIVND (reference sequence).

The V and J genes are TRBV7-9 and TRBJ1-1; 8 bases are a match to TRBD1. Germline V gene lookup returns CDR1 SEHNR and CDR2 FQNEAQ (reference sequence). Trimming cost V 5 bases and J 8 bases; bases outside gene matches: 10. The CDR3 runs 14 residues. CDR3 nucleotide sequence: TGTGCCAGCAGCCGGGCCGGGACAGGCCCAGAAGCTTTCTTT. Translation: CASSRAGTGPEAFF.

Notes on this clone: Other DNA sequences within the sample encode an identical CDR3. This chain joins TRBV19 and TRBJ2-7, with D possibly being TRBD2 (6 bases). This CDR3 is 13 amino acids long. Deletions cut 5 bases from V and 2 bases from J, with 10 bases between. Germline CDR1 and CDR2: LNHDA and SQIVND (reference sequence). CDR3 amino acids: CASSLRETYEQYF. The CDR3 coding sequence is TGTGCCAGTAGTCTTCGGGAGACCTACGAGCAGTACTTC.

The V gene is TRBV3-1 (or the pseudogene TRBV3-2), the J gene TRBJ1-3; no definite D call. Germline assignment: CDR1 LGHDT and CDR2 YNNKEL (reference sequence). The CDR3 is made up of 12 amino acids. The ends were cut back, 4 bases at V and 4 bases at J, with 5 bases in the middle. CDR3 DNA: TGTGCCAGCAGCCCGACAGGAAACACCATATATTTT. It is translated as CASSPTGNTIYF.